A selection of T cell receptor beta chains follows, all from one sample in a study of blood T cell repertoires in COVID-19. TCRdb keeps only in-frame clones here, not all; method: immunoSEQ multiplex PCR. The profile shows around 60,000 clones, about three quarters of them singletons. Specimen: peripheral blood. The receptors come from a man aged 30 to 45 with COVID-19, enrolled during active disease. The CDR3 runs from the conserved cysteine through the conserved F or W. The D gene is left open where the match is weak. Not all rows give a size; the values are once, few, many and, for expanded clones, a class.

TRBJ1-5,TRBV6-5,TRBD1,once,TGTGCCAGCAGCCAATATACAGGGGCGGCCCAGCATTTT,CASSQYTGAAQHF
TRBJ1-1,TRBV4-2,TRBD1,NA,TGTGCCAGCAGCCCCAGACAGGGAAACACTGAAGCTTTCTTT,CASSPRQGNTEAFF
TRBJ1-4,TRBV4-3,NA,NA,TGCGCCAGCAGCTCAGGGACGGGAGAATCCCTGTTTTTT,CASSSGTGESLFF
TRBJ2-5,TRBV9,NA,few,TGTGCCAGCAGCGTAGATTTGTCGGAGACCCAGTACTTC,CASSVDLSETQYF
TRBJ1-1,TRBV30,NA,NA,TGTGCCTGGAGTGGCCCCCAGGGGAAGAACACTGAAGCTTTCTTT,CAWSGPQGKNTEAFF
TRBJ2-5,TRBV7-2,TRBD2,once,TGTGCCAGCAGCTTTAAAGCGGGACCCGGGGAGACCCAGTACTTC,CASSFKAGPGETQYF
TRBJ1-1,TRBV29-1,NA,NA,TGCAGCGTGACTGTTATGAACACTGAAGCTTTCTTT,CSVTVMNTEAFF
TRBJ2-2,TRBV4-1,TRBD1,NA,TGCGCCAGCAGCCAAAAAGGGACAGGTGTGAACACCGGGGAGCTGTTTTTT,CASSQKGTGVNTGELFF
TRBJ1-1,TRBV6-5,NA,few,TGTGCCAGCAGTTTAATAGGGGGAAAGAACACTGAAGCTTTCTTT,CASSLIGGKNTEAFF
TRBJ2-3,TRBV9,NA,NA,TGTGCCAGCATAAGACGGTCTAGCGTAGAAGATACGCAGTATTTT,CASIRRSSVEDTQYF
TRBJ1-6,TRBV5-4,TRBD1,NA,TGTGCCAGCAGCTTGGGAGAGGGGGCGGGTAATTCACCCCTCCACTTT,CASSLGEGAGNSPLHF
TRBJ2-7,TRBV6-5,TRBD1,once,TGTGCCAGCAGTTCGGACAGGGGGTACGAGCAGTACTTC,CASSSDRGYEQYF
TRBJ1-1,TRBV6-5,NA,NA,TGTGCCAGCAGTTACGGCGGGACGGGGACTGAAGCTTTCTTT,CASSYGGTGTEAFF
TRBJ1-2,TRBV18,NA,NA,TGTGCCAGCTCACCCGGAGGCCCGGGGGAGTATGGCTACACCTTC,CASSPGGPGEYGYTF
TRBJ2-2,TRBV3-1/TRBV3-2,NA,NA,TGTGCCAGCGGACAGTTCGGGGAGCTGTTTTTT,CASGQFGELFF
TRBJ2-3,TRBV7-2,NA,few,TGTGCCAGCAGCTTTACAGGCACAGATACGCAGTATTTT,CASSFTGTDTQYF